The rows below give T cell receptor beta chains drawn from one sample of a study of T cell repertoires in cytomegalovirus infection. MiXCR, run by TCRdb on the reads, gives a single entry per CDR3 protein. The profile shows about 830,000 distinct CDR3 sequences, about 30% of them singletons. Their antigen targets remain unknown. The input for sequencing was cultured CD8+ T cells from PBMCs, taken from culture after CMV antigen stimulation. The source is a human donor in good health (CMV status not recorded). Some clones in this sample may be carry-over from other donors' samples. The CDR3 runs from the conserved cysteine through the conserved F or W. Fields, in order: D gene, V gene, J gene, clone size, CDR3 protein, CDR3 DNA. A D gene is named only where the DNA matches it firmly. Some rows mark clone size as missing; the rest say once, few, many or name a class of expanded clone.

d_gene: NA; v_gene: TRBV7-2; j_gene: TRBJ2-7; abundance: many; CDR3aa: CASSLGEPYEQYF; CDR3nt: TGTGCCAGCAGCTTAGGTGAGCCCTACGAGCAGTACTTC
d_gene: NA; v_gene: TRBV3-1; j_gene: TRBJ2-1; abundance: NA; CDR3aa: CASRQTENEQFF; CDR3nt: TGTGCCAGCAGGCAAACAGAAAATGAGCAGTTCTTC
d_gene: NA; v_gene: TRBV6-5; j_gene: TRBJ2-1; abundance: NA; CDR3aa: CASSSSRYNEQFF; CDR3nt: TGTGCCAGCAGTTCGAGCAGGTACAATGAGCAGTTCTTC
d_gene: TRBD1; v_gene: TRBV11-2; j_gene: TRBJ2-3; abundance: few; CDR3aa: CASSNQGALDSLYF; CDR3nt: TGTGCCAGCAGCAACCAGGGGGCCCTAGACAGTTTGTATTTT
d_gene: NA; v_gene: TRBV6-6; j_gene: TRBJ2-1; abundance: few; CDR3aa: CASSYSTGNEQFF; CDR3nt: TGTGCCAGCAGTTACTCGACGGGCAATGAGCAGTTCTTC
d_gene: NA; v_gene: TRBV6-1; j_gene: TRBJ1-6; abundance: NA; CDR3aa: CATTGFYNSPLHF; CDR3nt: TGTGCCACAACAGGGTTCTATAATTCACCCCTCCACTTT
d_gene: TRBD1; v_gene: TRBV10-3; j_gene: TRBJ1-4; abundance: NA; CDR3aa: CAISQTRDRTNEKLFF; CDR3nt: TGTGCCATCAGCCAAACGCGGGACAGAACGAATGAAAAACTGTTTTTT
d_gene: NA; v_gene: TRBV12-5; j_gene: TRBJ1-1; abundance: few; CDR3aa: CASALVNTEAFF; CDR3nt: TGTGCTAGTGCCCTCGTGAACACTGAAGCTTTCTTT
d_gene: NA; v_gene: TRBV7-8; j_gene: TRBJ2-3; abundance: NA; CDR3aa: CASSSAERFTDTQYF; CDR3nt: TGTGCCAGCAGCTCCGCGGAGCGGTTCACAGATACGCAGTATTTT
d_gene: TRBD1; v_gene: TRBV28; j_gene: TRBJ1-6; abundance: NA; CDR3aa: CASSLGWDRTTYNSPLHF; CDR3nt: TGTGCCAGCAGTTTAGGTTGGGACAGGACTACCTATAATTCACCCCTCCACTTT
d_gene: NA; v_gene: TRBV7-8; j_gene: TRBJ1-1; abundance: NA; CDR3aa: CASSLEWTNTEAFF; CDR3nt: TGTGCCAGCAGCTTAGAATGGACGAACACTGAAGCTTTCTTT
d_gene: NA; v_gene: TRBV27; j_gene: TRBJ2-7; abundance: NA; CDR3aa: CASSLSMAVPSYEQYF; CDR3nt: TGTGCCAGCAGTTTATCGATGGCGGTTCCCTCCTACGAGCAGTACTTC
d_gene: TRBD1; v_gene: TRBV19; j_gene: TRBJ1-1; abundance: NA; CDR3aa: CASKGASAAEAFF; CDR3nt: TGTGCCAGTAAGGGGGCCAGCGCGGCTGAAGCTTTCTTT
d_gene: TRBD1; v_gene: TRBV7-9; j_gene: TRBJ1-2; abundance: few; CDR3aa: CASSTSDRAVYGYTF; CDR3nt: TGTGCCAGCAGCACGTCGGACAGGGCGGTCTATGGCTACACCTTC
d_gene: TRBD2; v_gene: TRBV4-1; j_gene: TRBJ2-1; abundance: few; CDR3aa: CASSQERRGGRAYNEQFF; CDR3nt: TGCGCCAGCAGCCAAGAACGGCGGGGGGGCCGAGCCTACAATGAGCAGTTCTTC
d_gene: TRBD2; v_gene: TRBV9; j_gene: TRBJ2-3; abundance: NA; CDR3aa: CASSESGGVTDTQYF; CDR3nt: TGTGCCAGCAGCGAAAGCGGGGGGGTCACAGATACGCAGTATTTT
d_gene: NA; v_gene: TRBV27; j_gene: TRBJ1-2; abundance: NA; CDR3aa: CASSPQRFYGYTF; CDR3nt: TGTGCCAGCAGTCCCCAGAGATTCTATGGCTACACCTTC
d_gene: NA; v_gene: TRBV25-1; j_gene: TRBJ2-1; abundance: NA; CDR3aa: CASSEYEQFF; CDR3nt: TGTGCCAGCAGTGAATATGAGCAGTTCTTC
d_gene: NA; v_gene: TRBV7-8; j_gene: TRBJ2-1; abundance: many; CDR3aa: CASSVGGSYNEQFF; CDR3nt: TGTGCCAGCAGCGTGGGCGGGTCCTACAATGAGCAGTTCTTC
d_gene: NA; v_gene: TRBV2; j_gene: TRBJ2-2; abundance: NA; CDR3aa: CAGVTGQGGELFF; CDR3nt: TGTGCCGGGGTCACAGGGCAGGGAGGGGAGCTGTTTTTT
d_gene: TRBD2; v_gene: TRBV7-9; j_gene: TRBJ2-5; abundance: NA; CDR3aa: CASSLPPLLAEETQYF; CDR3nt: TGTGCCAGCAGCCTCCCCCCATTGCTAGCGGAAGAGACCCAGTACTTC
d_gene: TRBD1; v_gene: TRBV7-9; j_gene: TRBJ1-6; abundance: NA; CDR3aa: CASSLVGQGASSPLHF; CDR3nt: TGTGCCAGCAGCTTAGTTGGACAGGGGGCTTCTTCACCCCTCCACTTT
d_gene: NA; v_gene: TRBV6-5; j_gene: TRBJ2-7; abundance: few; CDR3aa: CASSYSAEQYF; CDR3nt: TGTGCCAGCAGTTACTCGGCCGAGCAGTACTTC
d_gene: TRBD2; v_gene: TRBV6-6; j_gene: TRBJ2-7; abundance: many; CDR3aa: CASFGPTSGEVYEQYF; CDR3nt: TGTGCCAGCTTTGGGCCAACTAGCGGGGAGGTCTACGAGCAGTACTTC
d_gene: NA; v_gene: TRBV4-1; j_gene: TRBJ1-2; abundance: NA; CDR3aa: CASSQELARGDSYGCTF; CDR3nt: TGCGCCAGCAGCCAAGAGTTGGCCCGAGGAGATAGCTATGGCTGCACCTTC
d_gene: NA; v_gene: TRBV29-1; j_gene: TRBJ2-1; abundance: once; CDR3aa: CSVAGGSHNEQFF; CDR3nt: TGCAGCGTTGCGGGGGGCTCGCACAATGAGCAGTTCTTC
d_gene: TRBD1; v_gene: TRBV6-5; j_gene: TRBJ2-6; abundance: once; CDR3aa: CASSPGTGAAGANVLTF; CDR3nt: TGTGCCAGCAGTCCGGGGACAGGGGCTGCTGGGGCCAACGTCCTGACTTTC
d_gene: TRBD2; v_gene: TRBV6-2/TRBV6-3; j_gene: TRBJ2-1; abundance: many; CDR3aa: CASRESGGASRGAYNEQFF; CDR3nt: TGTGCCAGCAGGGAGAGCGGGGGGGCCAGTAGAGGGGCTTACAATGAGCAGTTCTTC
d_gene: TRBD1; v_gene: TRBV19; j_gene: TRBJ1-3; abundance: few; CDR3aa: CASRDRDSGNTIYF; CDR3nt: TGTGCCAGCCGCGACAGGGACTCTGGAAACACCATATATTTT
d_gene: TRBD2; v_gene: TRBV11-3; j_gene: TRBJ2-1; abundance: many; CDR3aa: CASSLFASGGRYNEQFF; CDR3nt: TGTGCCAGCAGCTTATTTGCCAGCGGGGGACGTTACAATGAGCAGTTCTTC
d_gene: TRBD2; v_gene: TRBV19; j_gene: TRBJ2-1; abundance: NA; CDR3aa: CASSGTSGGNRHEQFF; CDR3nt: TGTGCCAGTAGTGGGACTAGCGGGGGCAATCGGCATGAGCAGTTCTTC
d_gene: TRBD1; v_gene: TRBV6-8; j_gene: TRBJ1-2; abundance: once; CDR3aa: CASKQGYDGYTF; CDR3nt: TGTGCCAGCAAACAGGGGTATGATGGCTACACCTTC
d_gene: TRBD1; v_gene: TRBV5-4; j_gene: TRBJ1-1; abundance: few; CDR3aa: CASSVDRGEVNTEAFF; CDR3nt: TGTGCCAGCAGCGTCGACAGGGGAGAGGTGAACACTGAAGCTTTCTTT
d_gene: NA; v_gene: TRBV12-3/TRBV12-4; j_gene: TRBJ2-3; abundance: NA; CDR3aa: CASSSGQSIDTQYF; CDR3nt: TGTGCCAGCAGTTCAGGGCAGAGCATAGATACGCAGTATTTT
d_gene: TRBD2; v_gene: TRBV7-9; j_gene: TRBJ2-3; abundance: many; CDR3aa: CASSFLAGGPSSTDTQYF; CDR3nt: TGTGCCAGCAGCTTCCTAGCGGGGGGCCCTTCTAGCACAGATACGCAGTATTTT
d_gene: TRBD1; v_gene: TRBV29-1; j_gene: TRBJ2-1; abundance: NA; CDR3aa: CSVYGQAPYNEQFF; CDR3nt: TGCAGCGTTTACGGACAGGCCCCCTACAATGAGCAGTTCTTC
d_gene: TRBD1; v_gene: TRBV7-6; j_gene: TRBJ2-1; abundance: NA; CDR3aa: CASSLEDRQDEQFF; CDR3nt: TGTGCCAGCAGCTTAGAGGACAGGCAAGATGAGCAGTTCTTC
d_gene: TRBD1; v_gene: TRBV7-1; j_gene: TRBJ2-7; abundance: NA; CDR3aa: CASSHHPGTATYEQYF; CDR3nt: TGTGCCAGCAGCCACCACCCCGGGACAGCGACCTACGAGCAGTACTTT
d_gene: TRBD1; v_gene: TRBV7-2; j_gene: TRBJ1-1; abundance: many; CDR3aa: CASITGGGKAEAFF; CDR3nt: TGTGCCAGCATCACAGGGGGGGGGAAGGCTGAAGCTTTCTTT
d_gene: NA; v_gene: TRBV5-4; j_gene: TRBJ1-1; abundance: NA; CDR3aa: CASSWFRGSSEAFF; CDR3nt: TGTGCCAGCAGCTGGTTTCGGGGGTCAAGTGAAGCTTTCTTT
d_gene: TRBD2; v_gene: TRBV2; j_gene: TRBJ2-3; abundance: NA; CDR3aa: CASSEVVGGGTDTQYF; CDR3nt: TGTGCCAGCAGTGAAGTGGTGGGGGGGGGCACAGATACGCAGTATTTT
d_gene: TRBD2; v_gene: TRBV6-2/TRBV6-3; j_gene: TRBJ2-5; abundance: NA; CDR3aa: CASSQAGTSIQGTQYF; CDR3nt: TGTGCCAGCAGCCAAGCCGGGACTAGCATCCAGGGGACCCAGTACTTC
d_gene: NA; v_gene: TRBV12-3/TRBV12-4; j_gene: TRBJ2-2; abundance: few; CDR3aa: CASSQRGGDTGELFF; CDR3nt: TGTGCCAGCAGCCAAAGAGGGGGAGACACCGGGGAGCTGTTTTTT
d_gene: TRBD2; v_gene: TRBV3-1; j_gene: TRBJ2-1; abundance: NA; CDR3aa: CASSQDLRGGLNNEQFF; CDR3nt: TGTGCCAGCAGCCAAGATCTTCGGGGGGGACTTAACAATGAGCAGTTCTTC
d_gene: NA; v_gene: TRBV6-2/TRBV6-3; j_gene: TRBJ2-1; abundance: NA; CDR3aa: CASSYRKDRLRNNEQFF; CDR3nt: TGTGCCAGCAGTTACCGAAAAGACAGGTTGAGGAATAATGAGCAGTTCTTC
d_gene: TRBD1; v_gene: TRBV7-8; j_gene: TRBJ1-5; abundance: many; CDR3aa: CASSEPNGQGANQPQHF; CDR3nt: TGTGCCAGCAGCGAGCCAAACGGACAGGGGGCGAATCAGCCCCAGCATTTT
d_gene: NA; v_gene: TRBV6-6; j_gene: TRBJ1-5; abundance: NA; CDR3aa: CASSYSGEPGQPQHF; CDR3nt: TGTGCCAGCAGTTACTCAGGGGAGCCGGGGCAGCCCCAGCATTTT
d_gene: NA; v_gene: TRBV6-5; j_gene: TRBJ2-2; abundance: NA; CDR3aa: CASSFTPGLMTNTGELFF; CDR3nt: TGTGCCAGCAGCTTTACGCCGGGACTGATGACGAACACCGGGGAGCTGTTTTTT
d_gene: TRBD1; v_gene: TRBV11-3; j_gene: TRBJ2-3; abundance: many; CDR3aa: CASSFGWDRDTDTQYF; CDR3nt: TGTGCCAGCAGCTTTGGGTGGGACAGGGACACAGATACGCAGTATTTT
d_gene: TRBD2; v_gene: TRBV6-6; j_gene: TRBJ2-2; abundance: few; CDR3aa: CASSSIPGLAGAHTGELFF; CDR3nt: TGTGCCAGCAGTTCCATTCCGGGACTAGCGGGGGCGCATACCGGGGAGCTGTTTTTT
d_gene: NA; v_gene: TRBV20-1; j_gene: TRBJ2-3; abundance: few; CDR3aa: CSACPWGGITDTQYF; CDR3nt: TGCAGTGCCTGCCCTTGGGGGGGCATCACAGATACGCAGTATTTT
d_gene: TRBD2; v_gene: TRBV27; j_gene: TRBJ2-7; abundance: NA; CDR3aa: CASSGSPGTSRNEQYF; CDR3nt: TGTGCCAGCAGTGGAAGTCCCGGGACTAGCCGGAACGAGCAGTACTTC
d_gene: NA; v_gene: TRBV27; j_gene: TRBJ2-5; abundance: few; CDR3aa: CASSFGDDSQETQYF; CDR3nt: TGTGCCAGCAGTTTTGGGGATGACAGCCAAGAGACCCAGTACTTC
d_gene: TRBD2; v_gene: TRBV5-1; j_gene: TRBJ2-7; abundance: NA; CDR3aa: CASGVTSGSSYEQYF; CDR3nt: TGCGCCAGCGGGGTTACTAGCGGGAGCTCCTACGAGCAGTACTTC
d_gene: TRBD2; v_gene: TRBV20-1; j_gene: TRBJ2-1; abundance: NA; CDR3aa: CSARESAASGGLQFF; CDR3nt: TGCAGTGCTAGAGAGTCCGCCGCTAGCGGGGGATTGCAGTTCTTC